This T cell receptor (beta chain) emerged from a study of CD4 T cells in relation to SARS-CoV-2 and coronaviruses. Points on this clone: Its target is unknown.

CD4+ T cells from unexposed donors were obtained before the COVID-19 pandemic (2011-2018). CD4+ T cells were isolated from the cells after more than nine days of culture. Cells permitting, SARS-CoV-2 S/N and four cold-coronavirus spikes were tested on unexposed-donor CD4+ T cells. The V end was cut by 6 bases, the J end by 7 bases, with 17 bases between. Germline CDR1 reads SGHNT; CDR2 reads YYREEE (reference sequence). The CDR3 runs 14 residues. Sequencing used immunoSEQ multiplex PCR; TCRdb keeps in-frame clones, though not all of them. The top ten clones hold 17% of a sample with some 21,000 clones, 76% of them seen once.

The sequenced sample consisted of CD4+ T cells from PBMCs, cultured in vitro. This sequence was found in a human donor in good health. The V call is TRBV5-4, the J call TRBJ2-1; D may correspond to TRBD1 or TRBD2 (6 bases each). The DNA for the CDR3 is TGTGCCAGCAACCAACAGCAGGGGAGGAATGAGCAGTTCTTC. Translating gives CASNQQQGRNEQFF.